These T cell receptor beta chains were read from a single sample in a study of blood T cell repertoires in COVID-19. Only in-frame clones appear in the TCRdb table, and some are missing; sequencing was by immunoSEQ multiplex PCR. The table records 100,000 or so clones, more than 80% of them present only once. Sequenced input: peripheral blood. These receptors originate from a human donor in a cohort sampled during active COVID-19. Each CDR3 is given without its conserved first and last residue. The order of the fields is V gene, D gene, CDR3 protein. D genes are given only for firm matches.

v_gene: TRBV5-1; d_gene: TRBD2; CDR3aa: ASSKLAVTDTQY
v_gene: TRBV4-3; d_gene: -; CDR3aa: ASSTGGTGANVLT
v_gene: TRBV6-5; d_gene: -; CDR3aa: ASSPLREGEAF
v_gene: TRBV13; d_gene: -; CDR3aa: ASSLSDWYSGNTIY
v_gene: TRBV5-1; d_gene: -; CDR3aa: ASSFDPQGSIETQY
v_gene: TRBV2; d_gene: TRBD1; CDR3aa: ASSKPGQDLYGYT
v_gene: TRBV6-5; d_gene: -; CDR3aa: ASSWSWNTEAF
v_gene: TRBV7-3; d_gene: -; CDR3aa: ASSRGNTETQY
v_gene: TRBV6-5; d_gene: TRBD1; CDR3aa: ASRTGWDEQY
v_gene: TRBV5-1; d_gene: TRBD1; CDR3aa: ASSSRAGGGMNTEAF
v_gene: TRBV7-7; d_gene: TRBD1; CDR3aa: ASSPAWAGGHGGNQPQH
v_gene: TRBV28; d_gene: -; CDR3aa: ASASNLGRGSRYGYT
v_gene: TRBV6-6; d_gene: -; CDR3aa: ASSPSWGDGQPQH
v_gene: TRBV7-2; d_gene: TRBD1; CDR3aa: ASSSRTGNTGELF
v_gene: TRBV18; d_gene: TRBD1; CDR3aa: ASSLGTGGNQPQH
v_gene: TRBV7-2; d_gene: -; CDR3aa: ASRTGVAGAGQF
v_gene: TRBV5-1; d_gene: -; CDR3aa: ASSALQENTIY
v_gene: TRBV3-1/TRBV3-2; d_gene: TRBD1; CDR3aa: ASSPGQGSDTQY
v_gene: TRBV6-5; d_gene: -; CDR3aa: ASKFRVGDTEAF
v_gene: TRBV5-6; d_gene: TRBD2; CDR3aa: ASSILAGLPLTQY
v_gene: TRBV5-1; d_gene: -; CDR3aa: ASSLTGGQTEAF
v_gene: TRBV4-1; d_gene: -; CDR3aa: ASSQTGTRQNIQY
v_gene: TRBV6-1; d_gene: -; CDR3aa: ASSEMRGGNTEAF
v_gene: TRBV7-8; d_gene: -; CDR3aa: ASKQSFGGYEQY
v_gene: TRBV7-9; d_gene: TRBD1; CDR3aa: ASSLSKGQRNEKLF
v_gene: TRBV14; d_gene: TRBD1; CDR3aa: ASSPYYGKGAGDGYT
v_gene: TRBV15; d_gene: TRBD2; CDR3aa: ATSRGLAGDNEQF
v_gene: TRBV7-6; d_gene: -; CDR3aa: ASSSIRGPSLFEQF
v_gene: TRBV7-3; d_gene: TRBD2; CDR3aa: ASSPLAGNTDTQY
v_gene: TRBV30; d_gene: TRBD1; CDR3aa: AWTSRDRAYNSPLH
v_gene: TRBV5-8; d_gene: TRBD1; CDR3aa: ASSWGTGNTEAF
v_gene: TRBV3-1/TRBV3-2; d_gene: TRBD1; CDR3aa: ASSQFRQGGTDTQY
v_gene: TRBV10-3; d_gene: -; CDR3aa: AISETGSHRAEAF
v_gene: TRBV25-1; d_gene: TRBD1; CDR3aa: ASTPTGAETQY
v_gene: TRBV28; d_gene: -; CDR3aa: ASSQGGETQY
v_gene: TRBV11-3; d_gene: TRBD2; CDR3aa: ASSLEGSGEYTQY
v_gene: TRBV30; d_gene: -; CDR3aa: AWSVRSTGGSPQH
v_gene: TRBV27; d_gene: -; CDR3aa: ASSPGTLSGANVLT
v_gene: TRBV2; d_gene: -; CDR3aa: ASSVVGGDSPLH
v_gene: TRBV12-3/TRBV12-4; d_gene: -; CDR3aa: ASNQGGTQY
v_gene: TRBV30; d_gene: -; CDR3aa: AWTRGTYEQY
v_gene: TRBV7-2; d_gene: TRBD2; CDR3aa: ASSPGTSGGANNEQF
v_gene: TRBV5-1; d_gene: -; CDR3aa: ASSLLQGGGNTIY
v_gene: TRBV10-3; d_gene: TRBD1; CDR3aa: AIKEGQGFSGNTIY
v_gene: TRBV15; d_gene: -; CDR3aa: ATSRSGGGTGASPLH
v_gene: TRBV5-4; d_gene: TRBD2; CDR3aa: ASSSGGRAGVETQY
v_gene: TRBV18; d_gene: TRBD1; CDR3aa: ASSPRQGASTEAF